This TCR beta chain was profiled in a study of human thymus T cells. This clone was recorded once. Among the donors, all were healthy Finnish infants having corrective surgery for congenital heart defects. During surgery, about 0.45-1 mL peripheral blood was drawn from four of eight donors. All available leukocytes, rather than a set cell count, yielded the blood DNA. There are 14 residues in the CDR3. Method: immunoSEQ multiplex PCR; TCRdb's copy keeps in-frame clones and lacks some. The sample shows 35,000 to 55,000 clones, roughly 94% of them seen only once. This clonotype originated in a boy in the first two years of life with a congenital heart defect but otherwise immunologically healthy. The sequencing sample was made of blood. J is TRBJ1-2 and V is TRBV12-2; TRBD1, the table's D call, lacks a check against the DNA. TRBV12-2 is an annotated pseudogene. The CDR3 protein is CASRLQGANYGYTF. The CDR3 DNA sequence: TGTGCAAGTCGCTTACAGGGGGCTAACTATGGCTACACCTTC.